A selection of T cell receptor delta chains follows, all from one sample in a study of Vδ1+ human thymocytes. TCRdb re-called the multiplex PCR reads with CATT. The table records 70,000 or so delta-chain clones, about 30% of them present only once. The sample comprised Vdelta1+ gamma-delta thymocytes from the thymus. These receptor sequences come from a boy under two years old who had congenital heart surgery. Each CDR3 is given with its conserved first and last residue. D genes are given only for firm matches. Clone size is not always given. Where it is, it says once, few, many or a class for expanded clones.

V gene	CDR3 length	J gene	D gene	clone size	CDR3 protein	CDR3 DNA
TRDV1	19	TRDJ1	TRDD3	.	CALGALLTTGGKGNDKLIF	TGTGCTCTTGGGGCCCTCCTTACTACTGGGGGCAAAGGGAATGATAAACTCATCTTT
TRDV1	17	TRDJ1	.	few	CALGEPSKGYKHHKLIF	TGTGCTCTTGGGGAACCTAGTAAGGGATATAAGCATCATAAACTCATCTTT
TRDV1	19	TRDJ1	TRDD3	.	CALGDSTSTGAPYTDKLIF	TGTGCTCTTGGGGATTCTACGTCGACTGGGGCCCCGTACACCGATAAACTCATCTTT
TRDV1	22	TRDJ1	TRDD3	.	CALGERGKLLGDSELNTDKLIF	TGTGCTCTTGGGGAACGAGGTAAATTACTGGGGGATTCGGAACTTAACACCGATAAACTCATCTTT
TRDV1	14	TRDJ2	.	.	CALAPIVGIPQLFF	TGTGCTCTCGCCCCAATTGTCGGAATCCCACAACTCTTCTTT
TRDV1	19	TRDJ1	TRDD2	.	CALGEFLPTPCRGADKLIF	TGTGCTCTTGGGGAGTTCCTACCAACACCATGCCGGGGCGCCGATAAACTCATCTTT
TRDV1	19	TRDJ1	.	few	CALGNPTHALRGDTDKLIF	TGTGCTCTTGGGAACCCCACACATGCTTTGCGGGGGGACACCGATAAACTCATCTTT
TRDV1	20	TRDJ1	TRDD2	.	CALGERRPFLLISYTDKLIF	TGTGCTCTTGGGGAACGACGCCCCTTCCTCCTCATATCCTACACCGATAAACTCATCTTT
TRDV1	19	TRDJ1	.	.	CALGELPLNYWVTSDKLIF	TGTGCTCTTGGGGAACTACCCCTAAACTACTGGGTTACTTCGGATAAACTCATCTTT
TRDV1	19	TRDJ1	TRDD3	.	CALGTPRGVGGFYTDKLIF	TGTGCTCTTGGGACCCCCAGGGGCGTGGGGGGATTTTACACCGATAAACTCATCTTT
TRDV1	16	TRDJ1	.	few	CALGELGSGDMTKLIF	TGTGCTCTTGGGGAATTGGGTTCTGGGGACATGACTAAACTCATCTTT
TRDV1	21	TRDJ1	.	.	CALGESRPSPLKNPYTDKLIF	TGTGCTCTTGGGGAATCACGGCCTTCCCCGCTGAAGAACCCGTACACCGATAAACTCATCTTT
TRDV2	20	TRDJ1	TRDD3	.	CAWTGLKWGIHGCYTDKLIF	TGTGCCTGGACGGGGTTGAAGTGGGGGATACATGGCTGCTACACCGATAAACTCATCTTT
TRDV1	19	TRDJ2	.	.	CALGERNSGWSPGTAQLFF	TGTGCTCTTGGGGAACGAAATTCGGGCTGGTCCCCAGGGACAGCACAACTCTTCTTT
TRDV1	18	TRDJ1	TRDD3	.	CALGEPDTGGYLVPKLIF	TGTGCTCTTGGGGAACCGGATACTGGGGGATACCTAGTCCCCAAACTCATCTTT
TRDV1	19	TRDJ1	.	.	CALGELGLQQVTGGGGLIF	TGTGCTCTTGGGGAACTCGGCCTACAGCAGGTTACTGGAGGGGGCGGACTCATCTTT
TRDV1	15	TRDJ1	.	.	CALGDRRSYTDKLIF	TGTGCTCTTGGGGACCGTAGATCCTATACCGATAAACTCATCTTT
TRDV1	18	TRDJ1	.	.	CALGERPPLLLYTDKLIF	TGTGCTCTTGGGGAACGTCCCCCCCTGCTTCTCTACACCGATAAACTCATCTTT
TRDV1	16	TRDJ1	.	.	CALGEIGVLATDKLIF	TGTGCTCTTGGGGAAATAGGGGTCCTAGCTACCGATAAACTCATCTTT
TRDV1	16	TRDJ1	.	few	CALGGYERDWSDKLIF	TGTGCTCTTGGGGGTTACGAACGGGACTGGAGCGATAAACTCATCTTT
TRDV1	23	TRDJ1	TRDD3	few	CALGEVSGPSTGGYTAQSDKLIF	TGTGCTCTTGGGGAAGTTTCGGGGCCTTCAACTGGGGGATACACGGCGCAGTCCGATAAACTCATCTTT
TRDV1	25	TRDJ1	.	once	CALGELVFVSTYGVGELLYTDKLIF	TGTGCTCTTGGGGAACTAGTTTTCGTTTCGACTTACGGGGTTGGTGAACTCCTGTACACCGATAAACTCATCTTT
TRDV1	21	TRDJ1	TRDD3	.	CALGEKSGTLGDTRYTGKLIF	TGTGCTCTTGGGGAAAAGTCCGGGACACTGGGGGATACGCGGTACACCGGTAAACTCATCTTT
TRDV1	18	TRDJ1	TRDD2	.	CALGLFPTNGRYTDKLIF	TGTGCTCTTGGGTTATTTCCTACGAATGGGAGGTACACCGATAAACTCATCTTT
TRDV3	15	TRDJ2	TRDD3	few	CAPNWGRGLTAQLFF	TGTGCCCCCAACTGGGGGAGGGGGTTGACAGCACAACTCTTCTTT
TRDV1	20	TRDJ1	.	.	CALGEPKNWEAERYTDKLIF	TGTGCTCTTGGGGAACCGAAAAATTGGGAGGCGGAACGGTACACCGATAAACTCATCTTT
TRDV1	20	TRDJ1	TRDD3	.	CALGERVSRCTGGYTDKLIF	TGTGCTCTTGGGGAAAGGGTTTCCCGATGTACTGGGGGATACACCGATAAACTCATCTTT